Shown below are 32 T cell receptor beta chains from a single sample sequenced in a study of beta chain features in type 1 diabetes. Of the isolated RNA, all was reverse transcribed, and so the sequenced material was expressed TCRB transcripts. The method was immunoSEQ multiplex PCR; TCRdb's version includes in-frame clones alone and lacks a portion of them. This table holds about 240,000 clones, about 26% found once. Material: central memory CD4+ T cells from blood. These TCRs come from a man aged 30 to 39 in good health.

The chain links TRBV9 to TRBJ1-5; tentative D call: TRBD1 (5 bases). Germline lookup yields CDR1 SGDLS and CDR2 YYNGEE. This CDR3 comprises 14 residues. V was trimmed by 0 bases and J by 1 base, leaving 5 bases between them. CDR3 sequence reads: CASSVEGSNQPQHF. CDR3 DNA: TGTGCCAGCAGCGTAGAGGGGAGCAATCAGCCCCAGCATTTT.

The J gene is TRBJ2-1, the V gene TRBV7-9; D not resolved. Germline V CDR1 and CDR2: SEHNR, FQNEAQ (reference sequence). This CDR3 is 13 amino acids long. Trimming pared 4 bases from V and 8 bases from J, leaving 12 bases between. The chain's CDR3 is CASSYTPVDEQFF. Here the CDR3 DNA reads TGTGCCAGCAGCTACACGCCGGTCGATGAGCAGTTCTTC.

Worth noting for this clone: Other DNA sequences in the same sample also yield this CDR3. The J gene is TRBJ2-6, the V gene TRBV9; D possibly corresponds to TRBD1 (6 bases). The V gene's germline CDR1 is SGDLS and CDR2 YYNGEE. There are 17 residues in the CDR3. V was trimmed by 3 bases and J by 2 bases, leaving 15 bases between them. CDR3 protein: CASSALGQFPGANVLTF. CDR3 DNA: TGTGCCAGCAGCGCTTTAGGACAGTTTCCTGGGGCCAACGTCCTGACTTTC. Full variable domain (missing parts from reference TRBV9 and TRBJ2-6): DSGVTQTPKHLITATGQRVTLRCSPRSGDLSVYWYQQSLDQGLQFLIQYYNGEERAKGNILERFSAQQFPDLHSELNLSSLELGDSALYFCASSALGQFPGANVLTFGAGSRLTVL.

This clone has more than one count but fewer than ten. This chain links TRBV6-5 with TRBJ2-3; possible D gene TRBD1, 6 bases. CDR1 MNHEY and CDR2 SVGAGI come from the germline V gene. The CDR3 sequence is 15 residues long. The V gene lost 6 bases and the J gene lost 1 base, with 14 bases spanning the gap. The CDR3 region has the DNA TGTGCCAGCAGCTCACCCCGGACAGGCACAGATACGCAGTATTTT. It codes for CASSSPRTGTDTQYF.

The CDR3 is CASSPSQGHFSYEQYF. DNA for the CDR3: TGTGCCAGCAGTCCCTCACAGGGGCACTTTTCCTACGAGCAGTACTTC. This rearrangement joins TRBV7-2 to TRBJ2-7; the match to TRBD1 covers 7 bases. Germline CDR1 and CDR2: SGHTA and FQGNSA. This CDR3 comprises 16 residues. Trimming took 6 bases from V and 1 from J; bases not matched to a gene: 12.

J is TRBJ1-2 and V is TRBV28; tentative D call: TRBD1 (5 bases). The CDR3 is 13 amino acids. V was clipped by 9 bases and J by 1 base, with 12 bases between them. The V gene's germline CDR1 is MDHEN and CDR2 SYDVKM. Here the CDR3 DNA reads TGTGCCAGTTGGGGACGGATTAACTATGGCTACACCTTC. Residues: CASWGRINYGYTF.

The rearrangement joins TRBV7-9 to TRBJ2-1; TRBD2 matches 8 bases. Germline trimming cut 4 bases from V and 1 base from J; bases unmatched to any gene: 6. The length of the CDR3 is 16 residues. CDR1 is SEHNR and CDR2 is FQNEAQ in the germline V gene (reference sequence). CDR3 bases: TGTGCCAGCAGCTCCAAAGCGGGAGAGTCCTACAATGAGCAGTTCTTC. This gives the protein CASSSKAGESYNEQFF.

This clone was counted a few times. V is TRBV25-1 and J is TRBJ1-1, with D perhaps TRBD1 (5 bases). Germline loops: CDR1 MGHDK, CDR2 SYGVNS. The CDR3 extends over 14 amino acids. V was cut by 2 bases and J by 5 bases, with 12 bases left in between. CDR3 region: CASSEQGRRTEAFF. The CDR3 DNA reads as TGTGCCAGCAGTGAACAGGGTCGGAGGACTGAAGCTTTCTTT.

The genes are TRBV5-1 and TRBJ2-1; 8 nucleotides align to TRBD2. The CDR3 contains 15 residues. J lost 6 bases, V lost 5 bases, and 10 bases had no gene match. Germline CDR1 SGHRS, CDR2 YFSETQ. CDR3 sequence (DNA): TGCGCCAGCAGACTAAGCGGGAGTGGTGGCAATGAGCAGTTCTTC. This encodes CASRLSGSGGNEQFF.

This clone was seen a few times. The same CDR3 also results from other DNA sequences found in this sample. The rearrangement uses TRBV5-1 and TRBJ2-7; no firm D call. V was trimmed by 0 bases and J by 4 bases, leaving 5 bases between them. CDR3 length equals 12 residues. The germline gives CDR1 SGHRS, CDR2 YFSETQ. The CDR3 bases are TGCGCCAGCAGCTTGGGAGAGTACGAGCAGTACTTC. Translating gives CASSLGEYEQYF.

This clone was counted only a few times. Here the CDR3 reads CASSPPFKGNEQFF. In DNA, the CDR3 is TGTGCCAGCAGCCCCCCCTTCAAGGGGAATGAGCAGTTCTTC. The chain recombines TRBV7-2 with TRBJ2-1; weak D call: TRBD1 (5 bases). Germline CDR1 is SGHTA and CDR2 is FQGNSA. Trimming took 5 bases from V and 7 from J, leaving 15 bases between them. The CDR3 runs 14 residues.

V and J are TRBV2 and TRBJ2-3; D remains ambiguous. The CDR3 totals 14 residues. CDR1 SNHLY and CDR2 FYNNEI come from the germline V gene. V gave up 7 bases and J gave up 0 bases, with 11 bases separating them. CDR3 sequence reads: CASTKGRSTDTQYF. The DNA for the CDR3 is TGTGCCAGCACAAAAGGACGGAGCACAGATACGCAGTATTTT.

This clone occurred a few times. The same CDR3 arises from other DNA sequences in this sample as well. This sequence joins TRBV7-2 and TRBJ2-7; D remains ambiguous. Trimming cost V 3 bases and J 0 bases, with 3 bases left between them. In germline, CDR1 is SGHTA, CDR2 FQGNSA. The CDR3 runs to 12 residues. CDR3 nucleotide sequence: TGTGCCAGCAGCTTCCGCTCCTACGAGCAGTACTTC. As protein: CASSFRSYEQYF.

The chain has TRBV6-5 and TRBJ1-2; no definite D call. CDR1 and CDR2 from the germline V gene are MNHEY and SVGAGI. Trimming left V 4 bases short and J 5 bases short, with 11 bases between. CDR3 length: 13 amino acids. CDR3 bases: TGTGCCAGCAGTTCGAGGGCAGAATATGGCTACACCTTC. Amino acid sequence: CASSSRAEYGYTF.

The chain employs TRBV11-1 and TRBJ1-1; 7 bases line up with TRBD1. Looked up from germline, CDR1 is SGHAT and CDR2 is FQDESV (reference sequence). The CDR3 runs to 12 residues. V lost 5 bases and J lost 8; bases outside the gene matches: 5. In DNA, the CDR3 is TGTGCCAGCAGCCTAGACAGGGCCGAAGCTTTCTTT. It yields the protein CASSLDRAEAFF.

J is TRBJ2-3 and V is TRBV5-6; 7 bases are a match to TRBD2. CDR3 length equals 14 residues. Germline values: CDR1 SGHDT, CDR2 YYEEEE. The V and J ends lost 4 bases and 2 bases, in that order; junction bases with no gene match: 4. CDR3 in amino acids: CASSPSGNTDTQYF. CDR3 nucleotide sequence: TGTGCCAGCAGCCCTAGCGGCAACACAGATACGCAGTATTTT.

The chain carries TRBV7-3 and TRBJ2-7, with D tentatively TRBD1 or TRBD2 (5 bases each). V lost 6 bases to trimming and J lost 9 bases, with 15 bases between them. This CDR3 comprises 12 residues. CDR1 is SGHTA, CDR2 FQGTGA, per germline. Written as DNA, the CDR3 is TGTGCCAGCAGATCCGGGACCGCTACGCAGTACTTC. This sequence encodes CASRSGTATQYF.

This clone was counted a few times. The rearrangement uses TRBV7-2 and TRBJ2-3; weak D call: TRBD2 (6 bases). This CDR3 spans 13 amino acids. Trimming shortened V by 3 bases and J by 4 bases, and 8 bases separated the two germline ends. Germline values: CDR1 SGHTA, CDR2 FQGNSA. This CDR3 reads CASSFSGSDTQYF. In DNA form, the CDR3 reads TGTGCCAGCAGCTTTAGCGGATCAGATACGCAGTATTTT.

The chain carries TRBV6-5 and TRBJ2-3; the match to TRBD2 covers 9 bases. V shed 7 bases, J shed 1 base, and the junction held 3 bases outside the gene matches. From germline, CDR1 is MNHEY and CDR2 SVGAGI. The CDR3 spans 14 residues. CDR3 sequence: CASTRTSGTDTQYF. DNA of the CDR3: TGTGCCAGCACCCGGACTAGCGGCACAGATACGCAGTATTTT.

The V and J genes are TRBV7-2 and TRBJ2-3; D perhaps matches TRBD1 (5 bases). CDR1 is SGHTA and CDR2 is FQGNSA in the germline V gene. V lost 3 bases to trimming and J lost 0 bases, with 7 bases between them. This CDR3 spans 14 amino acids. Here the CDR3 reads CASSFRASTDTQYF. CDR3 DNA sequence: TGTGCCAGCAGCTTCAGGGCTAGCACAGATACGCAGTATTTT.

The chain uses TRBV7-2 and TRBJ2-7; D possibly matches TRBD1 or TRBD2 (6 bases each). The germline V gene has CDR1 SGHTA and CDR2 FQGNSA. The ends were cut back, 8 bases at V and 2 bases at J, with 16 bases in the middle. The length of the CDR3 is 14 residues. The CDR3 nucleotides are TGTGCCAGCCAGGAGGGGGGCGCTACCTACGAGCAGTACTTC. This translates into CASQEGGATYEQYF.

This chain uses TRBV28 with TRBJ2-1; 15 nucleotides match TRBD2. Trimming removed 5 bases from V and 7 bases from J; junction bases left unmatched: 6. This CDR3 spans 16 amino acids. The V gene's germline CDR1 is MDHEN and CDR2 SYDVKM. CDR3 DNA sequence: TGTGCCAGCAGTACTCCGGGACTAGCGGGAGGTAATGAGCAGTTCTTC. Protein sequence: CASSTPGLAGGNEQFF.

There are a few counts of this clone. The chain couples TRBV20-1 to TRBJ2-7; no firm D call. Germline V CDR1 and CDR2: DFQATT, SNEGSKA (reference sequence). V lost 5 bases to trimming and J lost 1 base, with 6 bases between them. The CDR3 runs to 11 residues. This CDR3 is CSALISYEQYF. CDR3 bases: TGCAGTGCTCTTATATCCTACGAGCAGTACTTC.

The chain recombines TRBV2 with TRBJ2-1; TRBD1 might be the D (6 bases). V was cut by 8 bases and J by 3 bases, with 11 bases left in between. Germline V gene data show CDR1 as SNHLY and CDR2 as FYNNEI. This CDR3 has 13 residues. CDR3 in amino acids: CASQDSDYNEQFF. CDR3 DNA sequence: TGTGCCAGCCAGGACAGTGACTACAATGAGCAGTTCTTC. The full variable domain, in which reference TRBV2 and TRBJ2-1 provide the parts outside the CDR3, is EPEVTQTPSHQVTQMGQEVILRCVPISNHLYFYWYRQILGQKVEFLVSFYNNEISEKSEIFDDQFSVERPDGSNFTLKIRSTKLEDSAMYFCASQDSDYNEQFFGPGTRLTVL.

The chain recombines TRBV7-9 with TRBJ2-5; 7 nucleotides line up with TRBD1. J was trimmed by 5 bases and V by 5 bases; bases with no gene match: 11. CDR1 is SEHNR and CDR2 is FQNEAQ in the germline V gene (reference sequence). This CDR3 comprises 15 residues. The CDR3 region has the DNA TGTGCCAGCAGCACCCCAGGGGGTGGGGTTGAGACCCAGTACTTC. Protein: CASSTPGGGVETQYF. Supplemented by reference TRBV7-9 and TRBJ2-5, the full variable domain reads DTGVSQNPRHKITKRGQNVTFRCDPISEHNRLYWYRQTLGQGPEFLTYFQNEAQLEKSRLLSDRFSAERPKGSFSTLEIQRTEQGDSAMYLCASSTPGGGVETQYFGPGTRLLVL.

The chain carries TRBV11-2 and TRBJ2-7; a weak D match, TRBD1 (6 bases). Germline loops: CDR1 SGHAT, CDR2 FQNNGV. The CDR3 extends over 13 amino acids. V lost 3 bases, J lost 4 bases, and 10 bases lay in between. The DNA of the CDR3 is TGTGCCAGCAGCTTCGGACAGATTTACGAGCAGTACTTC. Translated, it gives CASSFGQIYEQYF.

This clone was observed a few times. The rearrangement uses TRBV28 and TRBJ2-7; 10 bases match TRBD2. Trimming at V came to 6 bases and at J to 3 bases, leaving 8 bases not matched to a gene. Germline V gene data show CDR1 as MDHEN and CDR2 as SYDVKM. The CDR3 has 15 amino acids. This CDR3 reads CASSLAGGGSYEQYF. For the CDR3, the DNA is TGTGCCAGCAGCTTAGCGGGAGGAGGCAGCTACGAGCAGTACTTC.

CDR3 nucleotides: TGCAGCGTTGCAGGGTCCTATACGCAGTATTTT. It encodes CSVAGSYTQYF. V is TRBV29-1 and J is TRBJ2-3; a possible D gene is TRBD1 (5 bases). The CDR3 has 11 amino acids. The V gene's germline CDR1 is SQVTM and CDR2 ANQGSEA. V was clipped by 4 bases and J by 7 bases, with 9 bases between them.

This clone has at least ten counts. The chain has TRBV28 and TRBJ1-1; D may be TRBD1 (5 bases). There are 15 residues in the CDR3. The V end lost 7 bases, the J end lost 1 base, and 16 bases lay between the germline ends. CDR1 is MDHEN, CDR2 SYDVKM, per germline. CDR3 protein: CASTPGSGRNTEAFF. As DNA, the CDR3 is TGTGCCAGCACCCCAGGGAGCGGACGGAACACTGAAGCTTTCTTT. The full variable domain, with the rest looked up from reference TRBV28 and TRBJ1-1, is DVKVTQSSRYLVKRTGEKVFLECVQDMDHENMFWYRQDPGLGLRLIYFSYDVKMKEKGDIPEGYSVSREKKERFSLILESASTNQTSMYLCASTPGSGRNTEAFFGQGTRLTVV.

The V call is TRBV7-9, the J call TRBJ2-3, with D possibly being TRBD1 (6 bases). Trimming stripped 3 bases from V and 3 bases from J, with 13 bases between. CDR1 is SEHNR, CDR2 FQNEAQ, per germline (reference sequence). The CDR3 has 15 amino acids. CDR3: CASSLTGDRTDTQYF. The CDR3 DNA follows: TGTGCCAGCAGCTTGACAGGAGATCGAACAGATACGCAGTATTTT.

The chain couples TRBV7-2 to TRBJ2-1; D may be TRBD2 (5 bases). CDR1 and CDR2 (germline): SGHTA, FQGNSA. The CDR3 extends over 14 amino acids. The ends were cut back, 1 base at V and 7 bases at J, with 11 bases in the middle. CDR3 region: CASSLGSRRNEQFF. CDR3 in DNA: TGTGCCAGCAGCTTAGGATCTAGGAGGAATGAGCAGTTCTTC.

J is TRBJ1-5 and V is TRBV30, with a tentative D call TRBD1 (6 bases). This CDR3 spans 14 amino acids. Deletions cut 5 bases from V and 3 bases from J, with 14 bases between. Germline V gene lookup returns CDR1 GTSNPN and CDR2 SVGIG (reference sequence). CDR3 sequence reads: CAWGRTGSNQPQHF. CDR3 sequence (DNA): TGTGCCTGGGGCCGCACAGGGTCCAATCAGCCCCAGCATTTT. Looking up the rest from reference TRBV30 and TRBJ1-5 gives the full variable domain: SQTIHQWPATLVQPVGSPLSLECTVEGTSNPNLYWYRQAAGRGLQLLFYSVGIGQISSEVPQNLSASRPQDRQFILSSKKLLLSDSGFYLCAWGRTGSNQPQHFGDGTRLSIL.